The subject of this entry is one TCR beta chain. Antigen: not known. After isolation, RNA underwent reverse transcription to generate cDNA as the sequencing template. Sequenced by immunoSEQ multiplex PCR; TCRdb stores in-frame clones only, minus some. The data contain some 82,000 clones, 51% of them singletons. The data stem from a study of CD8+ T cells in alopecia areata. General study results and limits: Sequencing of scalp samples also includes resident alphabeta T cells from normal skin.

PBMCs, the starting material, were the source of sorted CD4+ and CD8+ T cells. This CDR3 has 13 amino acids. The V gene's germline CDR1 is WSHSY and CDR2 SAAADI. Trimming left V 5 bases short and J 7 bases short, with 12 bases between. Sequencing input: NKG2D-high CD8+ T cells sorted from blood. The sequence was collected from a human donor with alopecia areata. The chain carries TRBV10-2 and TRBJ1-5; tentatively, D is TRBD1 (5 bases). The CDR3 protein is CASSTGSGQPQHF. The CDR3 DNA sequence: TGCGCCAGCAGTACAGGTTCAGGGCAGCCCCAGCATTTT.